Shown below are 19 T cell receptor beta chains from a single sample sequenced in a study of shared clonotypes between healthy human individuals (dated by TCRdb to about 2020). The library was generated by the immunoSEQ multiplex PCR assay. Drawn from immuneACCESS, this table holds only the in-frame rearrangements with V and J called that TCRdb kept. Clones are partly lost; checked studies trace under half to an unresolved V gene and leave the rest unexplained. The sample includes over 850,000 clones, with roughly 74% observed a single time. The ten top clones hold roughly 0.57% of the sample. The sequenced sample was memory CD4+ T cells from PBMCs. Per the publication, the cell subset or site label means: CD45RA-negative fraction. The source of these receptors is a young man in good health. Some clones in this sample may be carry-over from other donors' samples.

This chain connects TRBV9 to TRBJ1-2, with D unresolved. The CDR3 contains 15 residues. Germline CDR1 is SGDLS and CDR2 is YYNGEE. V dropped 0 bases and J dropped 0 bases, with 9 bases sitting between them. The DNA of the CDR3 is TGTGCCAGCAGCGTAGCGGTCAGTTCTAACTATGGCTACACCTTC. It encodes CASSVAVSSNYGYTF.

In DNA form, the CDR3 reads TGTGCCAGCTCACCACTTCTCCGAACAGATACTAGCACAGATACGCAGTATTTT. Protein sequence: CASSPLLRTDTSTDTQYF. J is TRBJ2-3 and V is TRBV18; D gene ambiguous. The CDR3 consists of 18 residues. Germline V lookup: CDR1 KGHSH, CDR2 LQKENI. The V end lost 1 base, the J end lost 0 bases, and 17 bases lay between the germline ends.

The chain recombines TRBV5-1 with TRBJ1-1; D remains ambiguous. V lost 2 bases and J 1 base, leaving 6 bases between the germline ends. CDR1 and CDR2 (germline): SGHRS, YFSETQ. The CDR3 is 13 amino acids. The CDR3 spells CASSFDWNTEAFF. The CDR3 coding sequence is TGCGCCAGCAGCTTCGATTGGAACACTGAAGCTTTCTTT.

The rearrangement links TRBV30 to TRBJ2-7, with D unclear. The V gene's germline CDR1 is GTSNPN and CDR2 SVGIG (reference sequence). The CDR3 has 10 amino acids. V was cut by 7 bases and J by 2 bases, with 6 bases left in between. The CDR3 DNA reads as TGTGCCTCAGGAACCTACGAGCAGTACTTC. This gives the protein CASGTYEQYF.

Comment on this clone: This may be a read error, as it is one base from a much larger clone. Distinct nucleotide sequences in the sample also encode this CDR3. This rearrangement joins TRBV7-9 to TRBJ2-7, with D unclear. Trimming removed 2 bases from V and 5 bases from J, with 4 bases in between. CDR3 length: 11 residues. Germline assignment: CDR1 SEHNR and CDR2 FQNEAQ (reference sequence). CDR3 coding DNA: TGTGCCAGCAGCTTAAGGGACGAGCAGTACTTC. It yields the protein CASSLRDEQYF.

This chain uses TRBV19 with TRBJ2-1; TRBD2 agrees at 11 bases. CDR3 length: 18 amino acids. J was trimmed by 10 bases and V by 4 bases; bases with no gene match: 18. Germline V gene lookup returns CDR1 LNHDA and CDR2 SQIVND (reference sequence). This CDR3 reads CASSTRGLAGGGYREQFF. The CDR3 region has the DNA TGTGCCAGTAGTACCCGTGGGCTAGCGGGAGGAGGGTATCGCGAGCAGTTCTTC.

The chain joins TRBV11-3 to TRBJ2-2; 7 nucleotides match TRBD1. Trimming at V came to 5 bases and at J to 3 bases, leaving 6 bases not matched to a gene. Germline values: CDR1 SGHNT, CDR2 YENEEA. This CDR3 region has 15 residues. The CDR3 DNA reads TGTGCCAGCAGCCCGACAGGGAGCGACACCGGGGAGCTGTTTTTT. Translated, it gives CASSPTGSDTGELFF.

The chain uses TRBV28 and TRBJ2-6; unclear D gene. The CDR3 has 16 amino acids. The germline V and J ends were trimmed by 2 bases and 2 bases, with 10 bases remaining between them. CDR1 MDHEN and CDR2 SYDVKM come from the germline V gene. DNA for the CDR3: TGTGCCAGCAGTTTAATTCGGCAGGCTGGGGCCAACGTCCTGACTTTC. Translating it yields CASSLIRQAGANVLTF.

The chain recombines TRBV28 with TRBJ1-5, with unresolved D. This CDR3 is built from 14 residues. Germline CDR1 is MDHEN and CDR2 is SYDVKM. V gave up 3 bases and J gave up 0 bases, with 6 bases separating them. The CDR3 DNA reads TGTGCCAGCAGTTTTGCCCATAGCAATCAGCCCCAGCATTTT. The encoded protein is CASSFAHSNQPQHF.

The chain links TRBV15 to TRBJ1-5, with no clear D. Trimming left V 1 base short and J 0 bases short, with 7 bases between. The CDR3 is 15 amino acids. The germline V gene has CDR1 LNHNV and CDR2 YYDKDF (reference sequence). The CDR3 loop reads CATSRVQTSNQPQHF. CDR3 sequence (DNA): TGTGCCACCAGCAGAGTCCAGACTAGCAATCAGCCCCAGCATTTT.

The rearrangement uses TRBV19 and TRBJ1-1, with D tentatively TRBD1 (6 bases). V was shortened by 2 bases and J by 2 bases, with 9 bases between the two germline ends. This CDR3 spans 14 amino acids. Germline CDR1 is LNHDA and CDR2 is SQIVND (reference sequence). The CDR3 DNA reads TGTGCCAGTAGTATACAGGGGATAAACACTGAAGCTTTCTTT. This gives the protein CASSIQGINTEAFF.

This chain joins TRBV5-1 and TRBJ2-1; 7 positions match TRBD1. V was pared by 4 bases and J by 0 bases, with 4 bases of the junction left unmatched. This CDR3 contains 15 residues. Looked up from germline, CDR1 is SGHRS and CDR2 is YFSETQ. The CDR3 nucleotides read TGCGCCAGCAGCCAAGGGGGCTCCTCCTACAATGAGCAGTTCTTC. Its translation is CASSQGGSSYNEQFF.

Comment on this clone: This could be a read error, since a much larger clone is one nucleotide away. The chain carries TRBV5-6 and TRBJ2-7; 8 positions agree with TRBD1. There are 13 residues in the CDR3. Trimming removed 1 base from V and 3 bases from J; junction bases left unmatched: 0. Germline V gene lookup returns CDR1 SGHDT and CDR2 YYEEEE. CDR3 bases: TGTGCCAGCAGCTTGACAGGGGGCTACGAGCAGTACTTC. Encoded protein: CASSLTGGYEQYF.

Details on this clone: Additional DNA sequences in this sample encode the identical CDR3. V usage is TRBV5-1 and J usage is TRBJ1-2; 8 positions match TRBD1. J lost 4 bases, V lost 4 bases, and 3 bases had no gene match. The CDR3 has 13 amino acids. Germline lookup yields CDR1 SGHRS and CDR2 YFSETQ. The CDR3 region is CASSLDRAYGYTF. DNA of the CDR3: TGCGCCAGCAGCCTGGACAGGGCCTATGGCTACACCTTC. The variable domain in full, completed from reference TRBV5-1 and TRBJ1-2, reads KAGVTQTPRYLIKTRGQQVTLSCSPISGHRSVSWYQQTPGQGLQFLFEYFSETQRNKGNFPGRFSGRQFSNSRSEMNVSTLELGDSALYLCASSLDRAYGYTFGSGTRLTVV.

The chain joins TRBV7-2 to TRBJ2-5; no clear D. Between the trimmed V and J ends, which lost 4 bases and 0 bases, there was a span of 9 bases. The CDR3 runs 14 residues. CDR1 and CDR2 (germline): SGHTA, FQGNSA. CDR3 loop: CASSSDGYQETQYF. In DNA form, the CDR3 reads TGTGCCAGCAGCTCAGACGGGTACCAAGAGACCCAGTACTTC.

The J gene is TRBJ2-1, the V gene TRBV7-3; no firm D call. The CDR3 consists of 14 residues. Trimming took off 4 bases at V and 0 bases at J, with 7 bases between the two ends. Germline V lookup: CDR1 SGHTA, CDR2 FQGTGA. This chain's CDR3 is CASSSIASYNEQFF. CDR3 nucleotide sequence: TGTGCCAGCAGCTCGATAGCCTCCTACAATGAGCAGTTCTTC. Complete variable domain (other parts from reference TRBV7-3 and TRBJ2-1): GAGVSQTPSNKVTEKGKYVELRCDPISGHTALYWYRQSLGQGPEFLIYFQGTGAADDSGLPNDRFFAVRPEGSVSTLKIQRTERGDSAVYLCASSSIASYNEQFFGPGTRLTVL.

As for this clone: The germline gene is not matched at one end of the junction; a read error may be the cause. This CDR3 is also generated by other DNA sequences in the sample. The chain recombines TRBV18 with TRBJ1-6; D unresolved. The CDR3 extends over 15 amino acids. In germline, CDR1 is KGHSH, CDR2 LQKENI. CDR3 in DNA: TGTGCCAGCTCGCCACTTTGGGGCTATAATTCACCCCTCCACTTT. Its translation: CASSPLWGYNSPLHF.

For the CDR3, the DNA is TGTGCCAGCAGTCCCCATCGAGGCTCTGGAAACACCATATATTTT. It specifies CASSPHRGSGNTIYF. The rearrangement joins TRBV28 to TRBJ1-3; D is unclear. Germline loops: CDR1 MDHEN, CDR2 SYDVKM. The V end was cut by 5 bases, the J end by 0 bases, with 11 bases between. There are 15 residues in the CDR3.

This chain joins TRBV12-5 and TRBJ1-2; D gene ambiguous. Germline-derived CDR1 and CDR2 are LGHNT and FRNRAP. CDR3 length equals 15 residues. Trimming took off 5 bases at V and 4 bases at J, with 17 bases between the two ends. The CDR3 is CASGPPRGEGYGYTF. The CDR3 nucleotides are TGTGCTAGTGGTCCGCCCCGGGGAGAGGGCTATGGCTACACCTTC.